A single sample gave rise to the 11 T cell receptor beta chains below, sequenced in a study of T cell responses to AZD1222 COVID-19 vaccine. Using immunoSEQ multiplex PCR, the repertoire was profiled, and TCRdb retains in-frame clones only, with some absent. The sample has 180,000 or so clones, 92% seen once. The material sequenced was peripheral blood, taken 28 days after the second AZD1222 dose. The source of these receptors is an adult who received the AZD1222 COVID-19 vaccine.

The rearrangement uses TRBV5-1 and TRBJ2-7; 8 bases match TRBD1. Germline V gene data show CDR1 as SGHRS and CDR2 as YFSETQ. This CDR3 spans 14 amino acids. V gave up 4 bases and J gave up 3 bases; unmatched junction bases: 6. CDR3: CASSLTGVDYEQYF. The CDR3 DNA is TGCGCCAGCAGCCTGACAGGGGTGGACTACGAGCAGTACTTC.

The chain employs TRBV4-3 and TRBJ2-1; 10 positions match TRBD2. Germline assignment: CDR1 LGHNA and CDR2 YSLEER. The CDR3 loop spans 15 amino acids. V lost 8 bases and J lost 4; bases outside the gene matches: 8. The CDR3 sequence is CASSRTSGDYNEQFF. The CDR3 DNA reads TGCGCCAGCTCCCGAACTAGCGGGGATTACAATGAGCAGTTCTTC.

The chain combines TRBV3-1 (or the pseudogene TRBV3-2) with TRBJ2-3; D gene ambiguous. Germline CDR1 reads LGHDT; CDR2 reads YNNKEL (reference sequence). The V gene lost 0 bases and the J gene lost 6 bases, with 16 bases spanning the gap. CDR3 length: 16 amino acids. This chain's CDR3 is CASSQDVASLVDTQYF. The CDR3 DNA follows: TGTGCCAGCAGCCAAGATGTCGCTAGTTTAGTCGATACGCAGTATTTT.

The chain joins TRBV27 to TRBJ1-1; D remains unclear. Germline V lookup: CDR1 MNHEY, CDR2 SMNVEV (reference sequence). The CDR3 runs 15 residues. Deletions cut 0 bases from V and 5 bases from J, with 13 bases between. Written as DNA, the CDR3 is TGTGCCAGCAGTTTATCGACTGGGAAGGGAACTGAAGCTTTCTTT. This gives the protein CASSLSTGKGTEAFF.

This clone was found once. The chain employs TRBV27 and TRBJ2-5; D tentatively fits TRBD1 or TRBD2 (6 bases each). The length of the CDR3 is 15 residues. CDR1 and CDR2 from the germline V gene are MNHEY and SMNVEV (reference sequence). The V gene lost 5 bases and the J gene lost 4 bases, with 17 bases spanning the gap. The CDR3 DNA reads TGTGCCAGCAGTAGAGGGGGGATCGGGCTAGAGACCCAGTACTTC. Its translation: CASSRGGIGLETQYF.

A single count supports this clone. The sample contains more than one DNA sequence encoding this CDR3. The chain is built from TRBV11-3 and TRBJ2-7; a possible D gene is TRBD1 (5 bases). The CDR3 sequence is 13 residues long. Trimming left V 2 bases short and J 6 bases short, with 11 bases between. In germline, CDR1 is SGHNT, CDR2 YENEEA. Here the CDR3 DNA reads TGTGCCAGCAGCTTAATATCTAGGGGCGAGCAGTACTTC. Amino acids: CASSLISRGEQYF.

This sequence joins TRBV5-1 and TRBJ1-1; TRBD1 is a possible D gene (6 bases). Per the germline V gene, CDR1 is SGHRS and CDR2 is YFSETQ. The CDR3 contains 16 residues. The V end was cut by 0 bases, the J end by 4 bases, with 16 bases between. The CDR3: CASSLEVGGPTTEAFF. The CDR3 nucleotides are TGCGCCAGCAGCTTGGAGGTGGGGGGGCCCACCACTGAAGCTTTCTTT.

The chain uses TRBV4-2 and TRBJ2-1; D may be TRBD1 (5 bases). The CDR3 is made up of 15 amino acids. V was cut by 0 bases and J by 6 bases, with 12 bases left in between. The germline V gene has CDR1 LGHNA and CDR2 YNFKEQ. The CDR3 DNA sequence: TGTGCCAGCAGCCAAGAACAGGACGATATCAATGAGCAGTTCTTC. Translation: CASSQEQDDINEQFF.

The chain carries TRBV30 and TRBJ2-7, with 11 positions matching TRBD1. CDR1 and CDR2 from the germline V gene are GTSNPN and SVGIG (reference sequence). V was pared by 2 bases and J by 7 bases, with 7 bases of the junction left unmatched. The CDR3 is made up of 14 amino acids. CDR3 nucleotides: TGTGCCTGGAGTACGGGGACAGGGGGGTGGGAGCAGTACTTC. Its protein product is CAWSTGTGGWEQYF.

V is TRBV18 and J is TRBJ1-3; 8 nucleotides line up with TRBD1. V was pared by 4 bases and J by 4 bases, with 18 bases of the junction left unmatched. The germline CDR1 and CDR2 sequences are KGHSH and LQKENI. The CDR3 sequence is 19 residues long. The CDR3 bases are TGTGCCAGCTCACTATGGACAGGGCAATCGGATCCGTCCGGAAACACCATATATTTT. This gives the protein CASSLWTGQSDPSGNTIYF.

This clone has just a few counts. V and J are TRBV7-9 and TRBJ1-2, with TRBD1 identical over 9 bases. The V gene end was trimmed by 4 bases and the J gene end by 8 bases; junction bases not matched to a gene: 5. The length of the CDR3 is 13 residues. Germline values: CDR1 SEHNR, CDR2 FQNEAQ (reference sequence). The CDR3 nucleotides read TGTGCCAGCAGCTCCCTGGACAGGGGAGGCTACACCTTC. This translates into CASSSLDRGGYTF.